The clone carrying this T cell receptor beta chain was recorded only once. Antigen specificity is unknown. T cells were sequenced at a targeted depth of 1 in 200,000 to 1 in 1 million. Method: immunoSEQ multiplex PCR; TCRdb's copy keeps in-frame clones and lacks some. This table has around 330,000 clones, 67% appearing once. These data are taken from a study of cytotoxic CD8 clonotypes in ibrutinib-treated CLL. Whole-study findings and limits: Baseline clonality, higher than in age-matched healthy donors, tracked circulating CD8+ T-cell counts. Contraction or stability on treatment was seen for public clonotypes, which were uncommon.

The sample here was PBMCs, taken after 36 months of ibrutinib treatment. The clonotype originates from a human donor with chronic lymphocytic leukemia.

Written as DNA, the CDR3 is TGCGCCAGCAGCGGAGTGGGGGCAGGGTTCGACGAGCAGTACTTC. Amino acid sequence: CASSGVGAGFDEQYF. This chain connects TRBV4-1 to TRBJ2-7, with D perhaps matching TRBD1 (6 bases). The CDR3 covers 15 residues. V was clipped by 5 bases and J by 5 bases, with 19 bases between them. Germline lookup yields CDR1 MGHRA and CDR2 YSYEKL.